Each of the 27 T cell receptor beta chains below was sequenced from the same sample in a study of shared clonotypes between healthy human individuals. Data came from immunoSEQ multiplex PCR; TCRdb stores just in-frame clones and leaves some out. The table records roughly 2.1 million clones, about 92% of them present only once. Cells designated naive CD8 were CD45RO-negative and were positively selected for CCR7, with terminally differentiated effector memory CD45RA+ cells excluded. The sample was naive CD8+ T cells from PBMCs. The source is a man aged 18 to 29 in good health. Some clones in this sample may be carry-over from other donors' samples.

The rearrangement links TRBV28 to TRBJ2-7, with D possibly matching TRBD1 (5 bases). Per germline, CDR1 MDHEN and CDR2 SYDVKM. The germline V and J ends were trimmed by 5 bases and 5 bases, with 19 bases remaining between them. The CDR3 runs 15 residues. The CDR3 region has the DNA TGTGCCAGCAGTCCACGCAGGGCCGTGGGCGACGAGCAGTACTTC. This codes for CASSPRRAVGDEQYF.

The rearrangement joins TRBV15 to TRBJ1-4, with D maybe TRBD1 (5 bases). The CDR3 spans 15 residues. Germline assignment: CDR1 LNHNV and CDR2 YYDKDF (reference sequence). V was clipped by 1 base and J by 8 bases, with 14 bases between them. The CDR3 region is CATSRAGAGTEKLFF. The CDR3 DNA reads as TGTGCCACCAGCAGAGCTGGGGCAGGAACCGAAAAACTGTTTTTT. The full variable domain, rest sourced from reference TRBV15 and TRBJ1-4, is DAMVIQNPRYQVTQFGKPVTLSCSQTLNHNVMYWYQQKSSQAPKLLFHYYDKDFNNEADTPDNFQSRRPNTSFCFLDIRSPGLGDTAMYLCATSRAGAGTEKLFFGSGTQLSVL.

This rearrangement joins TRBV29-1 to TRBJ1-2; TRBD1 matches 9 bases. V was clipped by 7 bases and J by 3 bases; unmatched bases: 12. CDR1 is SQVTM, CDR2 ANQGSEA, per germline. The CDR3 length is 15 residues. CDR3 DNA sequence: TGCAGCGCCGGGACAGGGTCCCCAACGGACTATGGCTACACCTTC. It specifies CSAGTGSPTDYGYTF.

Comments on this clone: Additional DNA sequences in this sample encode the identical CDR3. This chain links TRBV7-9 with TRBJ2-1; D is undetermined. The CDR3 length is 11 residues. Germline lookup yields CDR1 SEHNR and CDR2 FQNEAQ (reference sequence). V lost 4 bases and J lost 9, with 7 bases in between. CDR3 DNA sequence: TGTGCCAGCAGCTCGACGGGTGAGCAGTTCTTC. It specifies CASSSTGEQFF.

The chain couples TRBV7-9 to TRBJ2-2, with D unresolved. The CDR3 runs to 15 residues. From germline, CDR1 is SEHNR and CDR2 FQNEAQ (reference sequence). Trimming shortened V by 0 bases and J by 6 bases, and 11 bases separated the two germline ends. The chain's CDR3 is CASSLANSLPGELFF. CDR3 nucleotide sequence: TGTGCCAGCAGCTTAGCAAACAGTCTGCCCGGGGAGCTGTTTTTT.

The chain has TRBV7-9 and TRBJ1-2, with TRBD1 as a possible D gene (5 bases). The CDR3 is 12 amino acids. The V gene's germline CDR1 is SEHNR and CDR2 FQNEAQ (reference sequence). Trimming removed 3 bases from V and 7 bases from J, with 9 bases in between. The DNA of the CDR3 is TGTGCCAGCAGCTTCGGGACTGGTGGCTACACCTTC. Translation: CASSFGTGGYTF.

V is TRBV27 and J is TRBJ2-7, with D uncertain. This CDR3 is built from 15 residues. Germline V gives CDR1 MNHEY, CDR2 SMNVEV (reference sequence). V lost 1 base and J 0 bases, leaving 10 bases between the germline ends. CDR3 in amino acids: CASSLLSASSYEQYF. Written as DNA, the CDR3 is TGTGCCAGCAGTTTATTATCAGCAAGCTCCTACGAGCAGTACTTC.

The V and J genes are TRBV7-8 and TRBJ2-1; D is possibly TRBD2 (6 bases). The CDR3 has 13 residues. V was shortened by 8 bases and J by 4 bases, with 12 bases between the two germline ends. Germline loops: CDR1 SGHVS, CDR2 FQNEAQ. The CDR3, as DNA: TGTGCCAGCGGGGGGATTCGGTACAATGAGCAGTTCTTC. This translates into CASGGIRYNEQFF.

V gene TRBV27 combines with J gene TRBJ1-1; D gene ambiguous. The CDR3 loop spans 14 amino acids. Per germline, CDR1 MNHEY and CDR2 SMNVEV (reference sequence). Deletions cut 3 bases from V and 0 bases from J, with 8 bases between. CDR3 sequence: CASSFYSMNTEAFF. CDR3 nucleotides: TGTGCCAGCAGTTTTTACTCTATGAACACTGAAGCTTTCTTT.

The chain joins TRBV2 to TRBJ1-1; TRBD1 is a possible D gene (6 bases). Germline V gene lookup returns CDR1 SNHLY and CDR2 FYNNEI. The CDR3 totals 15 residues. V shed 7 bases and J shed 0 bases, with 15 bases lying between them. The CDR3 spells CASKQGPKLNTEAFF. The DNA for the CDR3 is TGTGCCAGCAAACAGGGTCCTAAGCTGAACACTGAAGCTTTCTTT.

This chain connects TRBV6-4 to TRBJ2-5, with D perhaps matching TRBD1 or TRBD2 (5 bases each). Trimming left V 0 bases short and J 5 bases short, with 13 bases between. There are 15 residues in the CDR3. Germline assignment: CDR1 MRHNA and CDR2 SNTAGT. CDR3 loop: CASSDSWGNEETQYF. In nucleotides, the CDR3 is TGTGCCAGCAGTGACTCTTGGGGGAACGAGGAGACCCAGTACTTC.

CDR3 sequence (DNA): TGTGCCAGCAGTGGACTTAGAACACGGTCGAACACCGGGGAGCTGTTTTTT. It yields the protein CASSGLRTRSNTGELFF. The chain couples TRBV6-1 to TRBJ2-2; no firm D call. The germline CDR1 and CDR2 sequences are MNHNS and SASEGT. With 4 bases removed from V and 0 bases from J, the gap between germline ends came to 15 bases. The length of the CDR3 is 17 residues.

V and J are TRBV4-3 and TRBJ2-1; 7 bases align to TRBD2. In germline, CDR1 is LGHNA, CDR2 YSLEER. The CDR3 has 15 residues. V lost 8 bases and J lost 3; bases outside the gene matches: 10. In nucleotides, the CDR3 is TGCGCCAGCCGCGCCGAGCGGGGCCTCTACAATGAGCAGTTCTTC. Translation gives CASRAERGLYNEQFF.

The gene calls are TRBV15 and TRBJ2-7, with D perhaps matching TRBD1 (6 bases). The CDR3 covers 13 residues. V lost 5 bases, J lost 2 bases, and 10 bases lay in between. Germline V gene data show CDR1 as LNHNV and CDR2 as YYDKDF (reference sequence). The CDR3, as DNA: TGTGCCACCAGCGCCGGGACAACCTACGAGCAGTACTTC. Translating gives CATSAGTTYEQYF.

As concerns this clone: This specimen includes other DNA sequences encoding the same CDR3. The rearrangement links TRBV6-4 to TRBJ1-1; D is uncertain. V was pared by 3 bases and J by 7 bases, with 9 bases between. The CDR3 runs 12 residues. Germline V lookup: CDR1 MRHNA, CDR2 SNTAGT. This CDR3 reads CASSDGSGEAFF. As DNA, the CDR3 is TGTGCCAGCAGTGATGGGAGCGGTGAAGCTTTCTTT.

The CDR3 region is CASSYSWGSDEQFF. In nucleotides, the CDR3 is TGTGCCAGCAGTTACTCGTGGGGTTCGGATGAGCAGTTCTTC. V is TRBV6-5 and J is TRBJ2-1; D gene ambiguous. CDR3 length equals 14 residues. Germline V lookup: CDR1 MNHEY, CDR2 SVGAGI. The V end was cut by 0 bases, the J end by 8 bases, with 11 bases between.

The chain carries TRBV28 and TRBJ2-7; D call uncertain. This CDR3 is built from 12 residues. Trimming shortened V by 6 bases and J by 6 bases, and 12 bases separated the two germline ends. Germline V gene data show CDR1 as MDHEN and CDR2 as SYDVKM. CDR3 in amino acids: CASRDLWAEQYF. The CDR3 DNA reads TGTGCCAGCAGGGACCTTTGGGCCGAGCAGTACTTC.

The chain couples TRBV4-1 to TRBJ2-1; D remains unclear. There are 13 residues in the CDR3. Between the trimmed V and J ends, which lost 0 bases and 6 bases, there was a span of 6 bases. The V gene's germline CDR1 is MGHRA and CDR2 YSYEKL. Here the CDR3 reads CASSQEGPNEQFF. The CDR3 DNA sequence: TGCGCCAGCAGCCAAGAAGGGCCCAATGAGCAGTTCTTC.

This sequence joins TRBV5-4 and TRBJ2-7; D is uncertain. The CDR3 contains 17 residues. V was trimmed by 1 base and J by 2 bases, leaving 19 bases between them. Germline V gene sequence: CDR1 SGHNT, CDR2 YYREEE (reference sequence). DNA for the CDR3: TGTGCCAGCAGCTTGAGCACCCGGCAAGGGTTACCCTACGAGCAGTACTTC. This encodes CASSLSTRQGLPYEQYF.

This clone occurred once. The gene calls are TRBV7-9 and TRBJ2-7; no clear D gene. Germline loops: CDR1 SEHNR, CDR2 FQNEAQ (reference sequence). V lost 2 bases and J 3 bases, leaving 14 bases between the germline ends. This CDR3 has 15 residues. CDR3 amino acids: CASSLNPSFYYEQYF. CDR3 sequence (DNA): TGTGCCAGCAGCTTAAATCCGTCGTTCTACTACGAGCAGTACTTC.

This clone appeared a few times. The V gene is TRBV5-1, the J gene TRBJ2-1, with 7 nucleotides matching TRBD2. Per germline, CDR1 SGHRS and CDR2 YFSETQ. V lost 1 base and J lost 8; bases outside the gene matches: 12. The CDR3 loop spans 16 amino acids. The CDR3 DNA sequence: TGCGCCAGCAGCTTGAGCGGGATGGCAGGGAGGGATGAGCAGTTCTTC. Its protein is CASSLSGMAGRDEQFF.

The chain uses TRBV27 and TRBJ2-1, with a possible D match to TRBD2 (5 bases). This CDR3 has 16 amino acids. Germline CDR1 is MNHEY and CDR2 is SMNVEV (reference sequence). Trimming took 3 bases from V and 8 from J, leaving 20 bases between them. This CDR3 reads CASSFSRGPKLYEQFF. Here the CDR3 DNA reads TGTGCCAGCAGTTTCTCCAGAGGGCCCAAGTTGTATGAGCAGTTCTTC.

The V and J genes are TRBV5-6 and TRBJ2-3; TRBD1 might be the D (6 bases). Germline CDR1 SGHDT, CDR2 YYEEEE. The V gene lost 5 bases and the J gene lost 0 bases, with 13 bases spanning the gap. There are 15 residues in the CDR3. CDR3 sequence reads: CASSRDRLSTDTQYF. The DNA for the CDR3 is TGTGCCAGCAGTCGTGACAGGCTTAGCACAGATACGCAGTATTTT.

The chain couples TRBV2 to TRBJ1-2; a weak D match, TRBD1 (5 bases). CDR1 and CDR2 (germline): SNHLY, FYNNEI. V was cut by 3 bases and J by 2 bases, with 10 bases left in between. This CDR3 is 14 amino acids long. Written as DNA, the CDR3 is TGTGCCAGCAGTGACGAGCGGACAAACTATGGCTACACCTTC. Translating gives CASSDERTNYGYTF.

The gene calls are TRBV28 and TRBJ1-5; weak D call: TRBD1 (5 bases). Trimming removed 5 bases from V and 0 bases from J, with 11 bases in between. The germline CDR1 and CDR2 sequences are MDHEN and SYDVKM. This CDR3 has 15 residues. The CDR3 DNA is TGTGCCAGCAGTCTTCACAGGAATAGCAATCAGCCCCAGCATTTT. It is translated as CASSLHRNSNQPQHF. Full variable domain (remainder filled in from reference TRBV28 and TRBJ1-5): DVKVTQSSRYLVKRTGEKVFLECVQDMDHENMFWYRQDPGLGLRLIYFSYDVKMKEKGDIPEGYSVSREKKERFSLILESASTNQTSMYLCASSLHRNSNQPQHFGDGTRLSIL.

The CDR3 bases are TGTGCCAGCAGTTACTCCTCGGGGGATGGCTACACCTTC. It is translated as CASSYSSGDGYTF. The chain is built from TRBV6-5 and TRBJ1-2; maybe TRBD1 (5 bases). Trimming removed 0 bases from V and 6 bases from J, with 8 bases in between. From germline, CDR1 is MNHEY and CDR2 SVGAGI. The CDR3 has 13 residues.

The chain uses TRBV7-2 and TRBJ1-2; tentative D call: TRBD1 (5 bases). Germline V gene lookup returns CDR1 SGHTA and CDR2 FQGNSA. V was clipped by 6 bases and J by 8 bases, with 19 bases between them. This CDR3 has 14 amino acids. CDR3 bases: TGTGCCAGCAGGGACCTGGGACGAGGCCTGGGCTACACCTTC. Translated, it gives CASRDLGRGLGYTF.